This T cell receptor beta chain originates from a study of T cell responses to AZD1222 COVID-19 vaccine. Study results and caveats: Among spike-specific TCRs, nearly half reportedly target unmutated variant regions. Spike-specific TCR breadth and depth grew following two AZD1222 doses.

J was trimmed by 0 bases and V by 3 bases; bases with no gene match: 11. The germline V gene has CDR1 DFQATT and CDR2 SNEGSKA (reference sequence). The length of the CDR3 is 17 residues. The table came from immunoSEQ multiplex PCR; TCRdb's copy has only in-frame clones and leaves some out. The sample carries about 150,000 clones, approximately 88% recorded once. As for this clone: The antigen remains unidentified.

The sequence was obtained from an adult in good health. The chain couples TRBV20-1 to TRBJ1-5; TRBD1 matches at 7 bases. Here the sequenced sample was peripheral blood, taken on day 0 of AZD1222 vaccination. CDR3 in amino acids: CSASWVTGPYSNQPQHF. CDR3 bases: TGCAGTGCTAGTTGGGTGACAGGGCCATATAGCAATCAGCCCCAGCATTTT.